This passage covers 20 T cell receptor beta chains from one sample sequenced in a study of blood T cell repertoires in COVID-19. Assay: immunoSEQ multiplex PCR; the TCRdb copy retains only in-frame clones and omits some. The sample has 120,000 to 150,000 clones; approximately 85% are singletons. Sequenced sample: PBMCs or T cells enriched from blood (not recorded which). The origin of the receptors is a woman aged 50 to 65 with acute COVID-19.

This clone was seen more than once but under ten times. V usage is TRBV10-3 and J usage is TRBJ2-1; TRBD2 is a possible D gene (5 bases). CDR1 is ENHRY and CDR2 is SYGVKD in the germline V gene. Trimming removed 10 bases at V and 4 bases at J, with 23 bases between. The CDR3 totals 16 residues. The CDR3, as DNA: TGTGCCAGTAAGACGACGGAGGCTACCTCGTACAATGAGCAGTTCTTC. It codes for CASKTTEATSYNEQFF.

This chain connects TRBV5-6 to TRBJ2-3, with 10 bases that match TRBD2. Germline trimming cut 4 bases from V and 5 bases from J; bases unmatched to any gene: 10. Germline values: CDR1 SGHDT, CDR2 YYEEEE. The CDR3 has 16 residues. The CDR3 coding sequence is TGTGCCAGCAGCATAAGCGGACTAGCGGCAAGAGATACGCAGTATTTT. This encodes CASSISGLAARDTQYF.

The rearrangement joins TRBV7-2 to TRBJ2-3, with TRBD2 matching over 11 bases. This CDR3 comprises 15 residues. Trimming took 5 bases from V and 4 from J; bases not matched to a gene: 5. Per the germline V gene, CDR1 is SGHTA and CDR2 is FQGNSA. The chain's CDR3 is CASSLPGLAADTQYF. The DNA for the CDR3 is TGTGCCAGCAGCCTTCCGGGACTAGCGGCAGATACGCAGTATTTT. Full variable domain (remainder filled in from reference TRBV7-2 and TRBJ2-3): GAGVSQSPSNKVTEKGKDVELRCDPISGHTALYWYRQSLGQGLEFLIYFQGNSAPDKSGLPSDRFSAERTGGSVSTLTIQRTQQEDSAVYLCASSLPGLAADTQYFGPGTRLTVL.

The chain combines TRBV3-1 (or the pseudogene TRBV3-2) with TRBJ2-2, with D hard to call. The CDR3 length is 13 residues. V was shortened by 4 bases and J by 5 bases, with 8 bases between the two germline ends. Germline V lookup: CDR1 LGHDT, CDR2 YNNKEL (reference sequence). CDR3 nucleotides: TGTGCCAGCAGCCCCCTAGTGACCGGGGAGCTGTTTTTT. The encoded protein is CASSPLVTGELFF.

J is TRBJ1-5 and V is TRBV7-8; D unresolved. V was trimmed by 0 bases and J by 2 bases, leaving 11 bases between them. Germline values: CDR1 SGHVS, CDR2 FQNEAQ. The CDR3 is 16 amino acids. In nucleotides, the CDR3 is TGTGCCAGCAGCTTAGCGAAATGGCAGGGCAATCAGCCCCAGCATTTT. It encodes CASSLAKWQGNQPQHF.

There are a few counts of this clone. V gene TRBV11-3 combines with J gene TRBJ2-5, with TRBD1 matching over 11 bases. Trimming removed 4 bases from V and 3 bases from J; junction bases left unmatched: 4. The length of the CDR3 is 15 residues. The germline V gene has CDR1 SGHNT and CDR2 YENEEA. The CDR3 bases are TGTGCCAGCAGCTCCGGGACAGGGGGTAAAGAGACCCAGTACTTC. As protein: CASSSGTGGKETQYF.

DNA for the CDR3: TGTGCCACCCAAATTGGAGTAAACAGCAATCAGCCCCAGCATTTT. It specifies CATQIGVNSNQPQHF. V gene TRBV19 combines with J gene TRBJ1-5; no clear D. This CDR3 spans 15 amino acids. Per germline, CDR1 LNHDA and CDR2 SQIVND (reference sequence). Trimming removed 10 bases at V and 1 base at J, with 17 bases between.

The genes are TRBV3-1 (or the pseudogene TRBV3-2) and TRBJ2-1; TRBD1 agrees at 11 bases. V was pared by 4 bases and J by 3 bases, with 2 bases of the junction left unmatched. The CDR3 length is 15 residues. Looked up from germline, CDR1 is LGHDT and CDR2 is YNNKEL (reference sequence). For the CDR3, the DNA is TGTGCCAGCAGCCTGGACAGGGGGCTCTACAATGAGCAGTTCTTC. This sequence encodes CASSLDRGLYNEQFF.

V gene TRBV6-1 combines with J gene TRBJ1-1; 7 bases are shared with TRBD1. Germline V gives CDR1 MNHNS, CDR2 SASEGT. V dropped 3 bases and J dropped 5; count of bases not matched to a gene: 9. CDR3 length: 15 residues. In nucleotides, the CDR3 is TGTGCCAGCAGTGATCTACAGGGGAGTAGGACTGAAGCTTTCTTT. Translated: CASSDLQGSRTEAFF.

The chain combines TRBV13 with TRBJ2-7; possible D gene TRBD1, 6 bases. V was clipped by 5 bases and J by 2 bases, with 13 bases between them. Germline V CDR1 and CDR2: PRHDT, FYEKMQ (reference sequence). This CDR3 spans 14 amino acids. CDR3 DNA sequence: TGTGCCAGCAGCATTAGACAGGTCCCCTACGAGCAGTACTTC. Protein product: CASSIRQVPYEQYF. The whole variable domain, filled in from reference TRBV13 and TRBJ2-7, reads AAGVIQSPRHLIKEKRETATLKCYPIPRHDTVYWYQQGPGQDPQFLISFYEKMQSDKGSIPDRFSAQQFSDYHSELNMSSLELGDSALYFCASSIRQVPYEQYFGPGTRLTVT.

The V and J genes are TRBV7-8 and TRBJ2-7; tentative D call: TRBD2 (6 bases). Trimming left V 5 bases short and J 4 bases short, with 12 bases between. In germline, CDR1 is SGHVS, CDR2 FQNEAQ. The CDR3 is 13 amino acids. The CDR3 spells CASSPSTRYEQYF. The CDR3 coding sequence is TGTGCCAGCAGCCCATCGACTAGGTACGAGCAGTACTTC.

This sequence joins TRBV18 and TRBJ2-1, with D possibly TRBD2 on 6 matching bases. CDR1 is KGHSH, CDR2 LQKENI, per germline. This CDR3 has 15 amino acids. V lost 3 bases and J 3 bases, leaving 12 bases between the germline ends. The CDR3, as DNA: TGTGCCAGCTCACCCGAAGCGGGTAACTACAATGAGCAGTTCTTC. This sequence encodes CASSPEAGNYNEQFF.

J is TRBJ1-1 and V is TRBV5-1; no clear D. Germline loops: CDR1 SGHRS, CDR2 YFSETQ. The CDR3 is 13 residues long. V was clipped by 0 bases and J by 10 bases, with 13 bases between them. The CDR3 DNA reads TGCGCCAGCAGCTTGGGGCAGGCGAAGTTAGCTTTCTTT. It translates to CASSLGQAKLAFF.

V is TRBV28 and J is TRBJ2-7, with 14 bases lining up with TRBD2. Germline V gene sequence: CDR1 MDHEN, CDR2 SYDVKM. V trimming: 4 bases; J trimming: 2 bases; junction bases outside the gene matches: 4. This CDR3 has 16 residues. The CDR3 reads CASSSGLAGEAYEQYF. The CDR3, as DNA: TGTGCCAGCAGTTCGGGACTAGCGGGGGAAGCCTACGAGCAGTACTTC.

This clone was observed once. The CDR3 is CSVNRGRETQYF. CDR3 DNA sequence: TGCAGCGTTAACAGGGGGCGAGAGACCCAGTACTTC. The rearrangement links TRBV29-1 to TRBJ2-5, with TRBD1 identical over 9 bases. Looked up from germline, CDR1 is SQVTM and CDR2 is ANQGSEA. This CDR3 comprises 12 residues. Trimming took 5 bases from V and 4 from J; bases not matched to a gene: 2.

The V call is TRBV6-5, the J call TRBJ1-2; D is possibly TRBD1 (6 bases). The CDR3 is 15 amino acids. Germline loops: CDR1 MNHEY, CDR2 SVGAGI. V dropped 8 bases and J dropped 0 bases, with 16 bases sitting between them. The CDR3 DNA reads TGTGCCAGCCGGTGGGGACAAGCAGCTAACTATGGCTACACCTTC. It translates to CASRWGQAANYGYTF.

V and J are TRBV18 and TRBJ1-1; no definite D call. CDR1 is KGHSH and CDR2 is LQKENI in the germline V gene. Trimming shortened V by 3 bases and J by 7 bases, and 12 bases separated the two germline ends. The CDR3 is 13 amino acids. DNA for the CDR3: TGTGCCAGCTCACCTACTAGCGTGGGTGAAGCTTTCTTT. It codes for CASSPTSVGEAFF. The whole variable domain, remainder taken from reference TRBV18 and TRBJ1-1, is NAGVMQNPRHLVRRRGQEARLRCSPMKGHSHVYWYRQLPEEGLKFMVYLQKENIIDESGMPKERFSAEFPKEGPSILRIQQVVRGDSAAYFCASSPTSVGEAFFGQGTRLTVV.

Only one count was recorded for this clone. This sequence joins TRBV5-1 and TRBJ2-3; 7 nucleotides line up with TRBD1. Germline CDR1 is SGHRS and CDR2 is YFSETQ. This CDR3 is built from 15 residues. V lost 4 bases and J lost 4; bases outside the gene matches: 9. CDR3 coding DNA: TGCGCCAGCAGCGGCAGGGGGTTATTGGCAGATACGCAGTATTTT. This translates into CASSGRGLLADTQYF. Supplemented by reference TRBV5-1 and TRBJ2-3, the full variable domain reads KAGVTQTPRYLIKTRGQQVTLSCSPISGHRSVSWYQQTPGQGLQFLFEYFSETQRNKGNFPGRFSGRQFSNSRSEMNVSTLELGDSALYLCASSGRGLLADTQYFGPGTRLTVL.

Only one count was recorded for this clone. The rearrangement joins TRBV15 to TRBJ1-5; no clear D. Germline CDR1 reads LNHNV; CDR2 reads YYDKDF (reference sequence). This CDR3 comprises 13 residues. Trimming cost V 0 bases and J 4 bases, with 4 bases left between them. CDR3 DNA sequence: TGTGCCACCAGCAGAGACCGGAATCAGCCCCAGCATTTT. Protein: CATSRDRNQPQHF.

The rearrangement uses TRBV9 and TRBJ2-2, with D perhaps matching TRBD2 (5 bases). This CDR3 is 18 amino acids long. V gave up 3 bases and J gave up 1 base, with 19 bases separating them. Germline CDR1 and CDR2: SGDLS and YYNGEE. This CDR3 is CASSANPDSIRNTGELFF. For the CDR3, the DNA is TGTGCCAGCAGCGCAAACCCGGACTCAATCCGGAACACCGGGGAGCTGTTTTTT.